Listed here are 23 T cell receptor beta chains from one sample, sequenced in a study of identical twins. TCRdb re-called the 5' RACE reads with MiXCR, one entry per CDR3 protein. This table holds about 900,000 distinct CDR3 sequences, approximately 13% found once. This sample was also put to use in a study of yellow fever vaccine responses in identical twins.

Sequencing was done on a sample of PBMCs. The receptors originated from a woman aged 18-29 years in good health.

In its sample, this clonotype was seen a few times. The V gene is TRBV3-1, the J gene TRBJ2-7; TRBD1 agrees at 7 bases. The CDR3 runs to 16 residues. V was clipped by 3 bases and J by 2 bases; unmatched bases: 10. Germline V lookup: CDR1 LGHDT, CDR2 YNNKEL (reference sequence). The CDR3 nucleotides read TGTGCCAGCAGCCAGGCTAAACAGGGGACCCCCTACGAGCAGTACTTC. It specifies CASSQAKQGTPYEQYF.

This clonotype was observed at least ten times. The genes are TRBV4-1 and TRBJ1-1; D is unresolved. The ends were cut back, 3 bases at V and 1 base at J, with 9 bases in the middle. The CDR3 has 14 residues. Germline values: CDR1 MGHRA, CDR2 YSYEKL. For the CDR3, the DNA is TGCGCCAGCAGCCATCTCGGCGGGAACACTGAAGCTTTCTTT. Translating gives CASSHLGGNTEAFF.

This clonotype appeared a few times. DNA for the CDR3: TGTGCCAGCAGCCAACTAGCAGGGTTTCATGGAGCTTTCTTT. Residues: CASSQLAGFHGAFF. This rearrangement joins TRBV3-1 to TRBJ1-1, with D possibly being TRBD1 (5 bases). This CDR3 region has 14 residues. In germline, CDR1 is LGHDT, CDR2 YNNKEL (reference sequence). The V gene lost 2 bases and the J gene lost 10 bases, with 17 bases spanning the gap. Supplemented by reference TRBV3-1 and TRBJ1-1, the full variable domain reads DTAVSQTPKYLVTQMGNDKSIKCEQNLGHDTMYWYKQDSKKFLKIMFSYNNKELIINETVPNRFSPKSPDKAHLNLHINSLELGDSAVYFCASSQLAGFHGAFFGQGTRLTVV.

The chain uses TRBV6-2 or TRBV6-3 and TRBJ1-1, with a weak D call TRBD1 (5 bases). The V end was cut by 0 bases, the J end by 0 bases, with 17 bases between. The CDR3 sequence is 18 residues long. Germline CDR1 is MNHEY and CDR2 is SVGEGT. This chain's CDR3 is CASSYSGVSGELNTEAFF. The DNA of the CDR3 is TGTGCCAGCAGTTACTCAGGGGTATCTGGTGAGTTGAACACTGAAGCTTTCTTT.

This clonotype was counted between two and nine times. This rearrangement joins TRBV4-2 to TRBJ1-2; possibly TRBD1 for D (5 bases). Germline V gene data show CDR1 as LGHNA and CDR2 as YNFKEQ. V was clipped by 5 bases and J by 0 bases, with 13 bases between them. The CDR3 is 15 amino acids. The CDR3 DNA sequence: TGTGCCAGCAGCTCCTTTCGACAGACTAACTATGGCTACACCTTC. Translating gives CASSSFRQTNYGYTF.

V gene TRBV12-3 or TRBV12-4 combines with J gene TRBJ2-1; TRBD1 is a possible D gene (6 bases). With 1 base removed from V and 8 bases from J, the gap between germline ends came to 12 bases. CDR3 length equals 14 residues. The CDR3 sequence: CASSLVLTGYEQFF. The DNA of the CDR3 is TGTGCCAGCAGTTTAGTTCTAACAGGGTATGAGCAGTTCTTC.

This clonotype has more than one count but fewer than ten. The chain carries TRBV20-1 and TRBJ2-3; 9 nucleotides line up with TRBD2. V gave up 0 bases and J gave up 3 bases; unmatched junction bases: 7. Germline V CDR1 and CDR2: DFQATT, SNEGSKA (reference sequence). The CDR3 covers 16 residues. The CDR3 region is CSARDLGSGRTDTQYF. The DNA for the CDR3 is TGCAGTGCTAGAGATCTGGGTAGCGGGAGAACAGATACGCAGTATTTT.

This rearrangement joins TRBV10-3 to TRBJ2-1, with no clear D. The CDR3 is 13 residues long. Trimming shortened V by 10 bases and J by 4 bases, and 14 bases separated the two germline ends. The V gene's germline CDR1 is ENHRY and CDR2 SYGVKD. CDR3 bases: TGTGCCACCGTAAGGGATCCATACAATGAGCAGTTCTTC. It specifies CATVRDPYNEQFF.

About this clonotype itself: A read error is possible here, since a much larger clone lies one base away. The J gene is TRBJ2-1, the V gene TRBV2, with 9 bases fitting TRBD2. The CDR3 sequence is 15 residues long. The germline CDR1 and CDR2 sequences are SNHLY and FYNNEI. Trimming removed 7 bases from V and 11 bases from J; junction bases left unmatched: 15. CDR3 coding DNA: TGTGCCAGCAATTCCTTAGCGGGAGCCCCTTCAAAGCAGTTCTTC. Residues: CASNSLAGAPSKQFF. Variable domain in full (rest from reference TRBV2 and TRBJ2-1): EPEVTQTPSHQVTQMGQEVILRCVPISNHLYFYWYRQILGQKVEFLVSFYNNEISEKSEIFDDQFSVERPDGSNFTLKIRSTKLEDSAMYFCASNSLAGAPSKQFFGPGTRLTVL.

In its sample, this clonotype was seen a few times. The J gene is TRBJ2-6, the V gene TRBV20-1; D may be TRBD1 or TRBD2 (5 bases each). CDR3 length: 15 amino acids. V shed 6 bases and J shed 1 base, with 13 bases lying between them. Germline loops: CDR1 DFQATT, CDR2 SNEGSKA (reference sequence). CDR3 sequence reads: CSAGVARSGANVLTF. DNA of the CDR3: TGCAGTGCGGGGGTAGCGCGGTCTGGGGCCAACGTCCTGACTTTC.

This clonotype turned up a few times. The V and J genes are TRBV29-1 and TRBJ1-2; no reliable D call. This CDR3 region has 11 residues. V lost 3 bases and J lost 8, with 10 bases in between. In germline, CDR1 is SQVTM, CDR2 ANQGSEA. The chain's CDR3 is CSVDFGWGYTF. The CDR3 DNA reads TGCAGCGTTGATTTCGGGTGGGGCTACACCTTC.

The chain has TRBV10-3 and TRBJ1-6; possible D gene TRBD1, 6 bases. Germline lookup yields CDR1 ENHRY and CDR2 SYGVKD. With 3 bases removed from V and 7 bases from J, the gap between germline ends came to 13 bases. This CDR3 has 15 amino acids. In DNA, the CDR3 is TGTGCCATCAGTGAAGAGACAGGCCTAAATTCACCCCTCCACTTT. Translation: CAISEETGLNSPLHF.

This chain uses TRBV10-3 with TRBJ2-3; a weak D match, TRBD1 (5 bases). The germline V gene has CDR1 ENHRY and CDR2 SYGVKD. CDR3 length: 14 residues. V lost 4 bases to trimming and J lost 4 bases, with 12 bases between them. The CDR3 nucleotides are TGTGCCATCAGTGTGCTCAGGGAAGCAGATACGCAGTATTTT. Translating it yields CAISVLREADTQYF.

The chain couples TRBV5-5 to TRBJ2-3; 10 nucleotides align to TRBD1. The junction had 3 bases not matched to a gene; V was cut back by 0 bases and J by 5 bases. The germline gives CDR1 SGHKS, CDR2 YYEKEE (reference sequence). The CDR3 is 15 residues long. The CDR3 DNA follows: TGTGCCAGCAGCTTGGTTGGGACAGGGGTAGATACGCAGTATTTT. Its protein is CASSLVGTGVDTQYF. The whole variable domain, remainder taken from reference TRBV5-5 and TRBJ2-3, is DAGVTQSPTHLIKTRGQQVTLRCSPISGHKSVSWYQQVLGQGPQFIFQYYEKEERGRGNFPDRFSARQFPNYSSELNVNALLLGDSALYLCASSLVGTGVDTQYFGPGTRLTVL.

In its sample, this clonotype was seen a few times. The V call is TRBV28, the J call TRBJ1-2, with TRBD1 matching 10 bases. Looked up from germline, CDR1 is MDHEN and CDR2 is SYDVKM. The CDR3 extends over 14 amino acids. Unmatched junction bases numbered 6, after V lost 4 bases and J lost 7 bases. The CDR3 DNA sequence: TGTGCCAGCAGTTCCGGGACAGGGGCTTTTGGCTACACCTTC. It translates to CASSSGTGAFGYTF.

This clonotype was seen more than once but under ten times. The chain employs TRBV7-9 and TRBJ2-3, with unresolved D. The V gene lost 2 bases and the J gene lost 6 bases, with 9 bases spanning the gap. CDR1 is SEHNR, CDR2 FQNEAQ, per germline (reference sequence). This CDR3 has 13 amino acids. CDR3 protein: CASSLFPADTQYF. CDR3 in DNA: TGTGCCAGCAGCTTATTTCCCGCGGATACGCAGTATTTT.

This rearrangement joins TRBV5-1 to TRBJ2-5; TRBD2 aligns across 14 bases. V gave up 4 bases and J gave up 5 bases; unmatched junction bases: 13. CDR1 and CDR2 from the germline V gene are SGHRS and YFSETQ. This CDR3 is 18 amino acids long. The CDR3 loop reads CASSLLGTSGGQGETQYF. DNA for the CDR3: TGCGCCAGCAGCCTTCTCGGGACTAGCGGGGGTCAAGGGGAGACCCAGTACTTC.

There are many counts of this clonotype. This chain links TRBV11-2 with TRBJ1-1; TRBD1 might be the D (5 bases). Germline CDR1 is SGHAT and CDR2 is FQNNGV. The CDR3 contains 13 residues. The ends were cut back, 2 bases at V and 4 bases at J, with 8 bases in the middle. CDR3 residues: CASSLRDSTEAFF. The CDR3 DNA is TGTGCCAGCAGCTTAAGGGACTCCACTGAAGCTTTCTTT.

Ten or more counts support this clonotype. The chain carries TRBV29-1 and TRBJ1-2; D gene uncertain. The V end lost 6 bases, the J end lost 2 bases, and 13 bases lay between the germline ends. The germline V gene has CDR1 SQVTM and CDR2 ANQGSEA. The CDR3 contains 13 residues. CDR3 loop: CSVPPGPNYGYTF. The CDR3, as DNA: TGCAGCGTGCCGCCTGGCCCGAACTATGGCTACACCTTC.

V and J are TRBV7-6 and TRBJ2-5; no clear D gene. V gave up 1 base and J gave up 6 bases, with 12 bases separating them. The CDR3 runs to 14 residues. Germline V lookup: CDR1 SGHVS, CDR2 FNYEAQ. CDR3 protein: CASSLELSRKTQYF. The CDR3 DNA is TGTGCCAGCAGCTTAGAGCTCTCGAGAAAGACCCAGTACTTC. The variable domain in full, with the rest retrieved from reference TRBV7-6 and TRBJ2-5, is GAGVSQSPRYKVTKRGQDVALRCDPISGHVSLYWYRQALGQGPEFLTYFNYEAQQDKSGLPNDRFSAERPEGSISTLTIQRTEQRDSAMYRCASSLELSRKTQYFGPGTRLLVL.

DNA for the CDR3: TGTGCCAGTAGTATCGTGGCCGAGGAGACCCAGTACTTC. This translates into CASSIVAEETQYF. This rearrangement joins TRBV19 to TRBJ2-5; D is unclear. V lost 3 bases and J lost 5, with 10 bases in between. From germline, CDR1 is LNHDA and CDR2 SQIVND (reference sequence). This CDR3 contains 13 residues.

This clonotype was detected ten times or more. The chain recombines TRBV12-3 or TRBV12-4 with TRBJ1-2; the match to TRBD1 covers 7 bases. Losses at the gene ends were 3 bases for V and 5 bases for J; bases not matched to a gene: 12. The length of the CDR3 is 16 residues. The CDR3 bases are TGTGCCAGCAGTTTCGTACTACAGGGGCGGGATTATGGCTACACCTTC. It codes for CASSFVLQGRDYGYTF.

This chain connects TRBV11-2 to TRBJ2-7, with a tentative D call TRBD1 (6 bases). Trimming stripped 1 base from V and 0 bases from J, with 16 bases between. The CDR3 is made up of 17 amino acids. Germline CDR1 SGHAT, CDR2 FQNNGV. This CDR3 reads CASSLGTQPTGSYEQYF. The CDR3 nucleotides read TGTGCCAGCAGCTTAGGGACCCAACCGACAGGCTCCTACGAGCAGTACTTC.